This T cell receptor (beta chain) came from a study of post-analysis software for immune sequencing data. About the research overall: As for disease course, relapsing-remitting, secondary progressive and progressive-relapsing multiple sclerosis were all included.

Built from TCR beta cDNA, the libraries had unique molecular identifiers in them. MiXCR, applied by TCRdb to the PCR reads, yields one record per CDR3 protein. The table has about 680,000 distinct CDR3 sequences, 55% to 60% seen once; the top ten hold about 10%. In germline, CDR1 is SGHTA, CDR2 FQGNSA. This CDR3 has 15 residues. The J segment lost 7 bases and the V segment lost 1 base, leaving 7 bases of the junction unmatched. This clonotype was recorded a few times. Its antigen is still unknown. General study points: Patients used five TRBV segments, including TRBV5-6, TRBV5-1 and TRBV20-1, more often than controls. Those with multiple sclerosis, the patient group, showed significantly lower normalized Chao1 diversity than controls.

The sequencing input was blood. This chain links TRBV7-2 with TRBJ2-4; the match to TRBD2 covers 7 bases. The TCR originated in a girl aged 2 to 10 with multiple sclerosis. The CDR3 DNA reads TGTGCCAGCAGCTTAGATAGGACTAGTACTAACATTCAGTACTTC. It is translated as CASSLDRTSTNIQYF.